This record covers a single TCR beta chain. The antigen is not known. The data originate from a study of T cell repertoires in cytomegalovirus infection. Study context: It was the public TCR beta signatures that indicated both CMV infection and matching HLA type.

The CDR3 runs to 12 residues. Trimming removed 10 bases at V and 7 bases at J, with 13 bases between. Germline V gene sequence: CDR1 MDHEN, CDR2 SYDVKM. TCRdb used MiXCR to reprocess the reads, holding one entry per CDR3 protein. The sample lists about 130,000 distinct CDR3 sequences, approximately 24% occurring once. Study-level findings and limits: Dominating the ex vivo response were HLA-C-restricted CMV-specific TCR beta clonotypes.

The V gene is TRBV28, the J gene TRBJ1-4, with a weak D call TRBD1 (6 bases). The sequence was obtained from a human donor in good health (CMV status not recorded). Some clones in this sample may be carry-over from other donors' samples. Specimen: PBMCs, sequenced either directly or after in vitro stimulation (not recorded which). CDR3 in DNA: TGTGCCACCCGGGACATGACTGAAAAACTGTTTTTT. It yields the protein CATRDMTEKLFF. The full variable domain, with the rest looked up from reference TRBV28 and TRBJ1-4, is DVKVTQSSRYLVKRTGEKVFLECVQDMDHENMFWYRQDPGLGLRLIYFSYDVKMKEKGDIPEGYSVSREKKERFSLILESASTNQTSMYLCATRDMTEKLFFGSGTQLSVL.